These 8 T cell receptor beta chains were all obtained from the same sample, sequenced in a study of PD-1 blockade in classical Hodgkin lymphoma. Measured with immunoSEQ multiplex PCR; TCRdb has only the in-frame clones, and not every one. The profile shows 14,000 or so clones, about 80% of them singletons. The patients all showed relapse after autologous stem cell transplantation, while their brentuximab vedotin exposure varied. Source: peripheral blood mononuclear cells (PBMCs), taken at baseline. These receptor sequences come from a human donor with classical Hodgkin lymphoma.

The genes are TRBV2 and TRBJ2-5, with D uncertain. This CDR3 is built from 15 residues. The V and J ends lost 3 bases and 4 bases respectively, with 15 bases between them. The germline V gene has CDR1 SNHLY and CDR2 FYNNEI. The CDR3 protein is CASSEDVTPSETQYF. CDR3 bases: TGTGCCAGCAGTGAGGACGTCACTCCCTCAGAGACCCAGTACTTC.

The genes are TRBV28 and TRBJ2-2, with D uncertain. This CDR3 is built from 15 residues. Germline loops: CDR1 MDHEN, CDR2 SYDVKM. The V end was cut by 1 base, the J end by 4 bases, with 10 bases between. The CDR3 reads CASSLLASLTGELFF. CDR3 in DNA: TGTGCCAGCAGTTTATTGGCCAGCCTCACCGGGGAGCTGTTTTTT.

The gene calls are TRBV4-3 and TRBJ1-2; D is unclear. The V end was cut by 3 bases, the J end by 6 bases, with 17 bases between. This CDR3 has 15 amino acids. Germline loops: CDR1 LGHNA, CDR2 YSLEER. In DNA form, the CDR3 reads TGCGCCAGCAGCCATATTCTGACACAGACCCATGGCTACACCTTC. Its protein product is CASSHILTQTHGYTF.

The rearrangement uses TRBV5-1 and TRBJ2-2; 7 nucleotides match TRBD1. This CDR3 has 16 amino acids. Losses at the gene ends were 4 bases for V and 1 base for J; bases not matched to a gene: 7. Per the germline V gene, CDR1 is SGHRS and CDR2 is YFSETQ. The CDR3 bases are TGCGCCAGCAGCGGCCCGGACAGGAAGAACACCGGGGAGCTGTTTTTT. This gives the protein CASSGPDRKNTGELFF.

This sequence joins TRBV28 and TRBJ1-2; 7 bases agree with TRBD1. V was clipped by 3 bases and J by 2 bases; unmatched bases: 21. The CDR3 runs 20 residues. CDR1 MDHEN and CDR2 SYDVKM come from the germline V gene. CDR3 bases: TGTGCCAGCAGTTTCGCAGGGGGTTTGGGCCCTCAATCCTTCAACTATGGCTACACCTTC. Translation: CASSFAGGLGPQSFNYGYTF.

The V call is TRBV5-6, the J call TRBJ2-2; D unresolved. CDR3 length equals 16 residues. Looked up from germline, CDR1 is SGHDT and CDR2 is YYEEEE. V was pared by 4 bases and J by 2 bases, with 15 bases between. The chain's CDR3 is CASSPRWERNTGELFF. In nucleotides, the CDR3 is TGTGCCAGCAGCCCGAGGTGGGAACGAAACACCGGGGAGCTGTTTTTT.

The chain joins TRBV6-6 to TRBJ1-1; no reliable D call. The germline gives CDR1 MNHNY, CDR2 SVGAGI (reference sequence). This CDR3 has 14 amino acids. V was pared by 5 bases and J by 0 bases, with 10 bases between. CDR3 in amino acids: CASSLRKMNTEAFF. The CDR3 DNA is TGTGCCAGCAGTCTCCGAAAGATGAACACTGAAGCTTTCTTT.

This clone was recorded once. V usage is TRBV28 and J usage is TRBJ2-7; a possible D gene is TRBD2 (5 bases). Trimming took off 7 bases at V and 3 bases at J, with 16 bases between the two ends. CDR3 length equals 14 residues. Germline V gene lookup returns CDR1 MDHEN and CDR2 SYDVKM. CDR3 sequence: CASTQGGRGYEQYF. CDR3 DNA sequence: TGTGCCAGCACCCAAGGAGGACGAGGCTACGAGCAGTACTTC.